These T cell receptor beta chains were read from a single sample in a study of radiation and T cells in renal cell carcinoma. Assay used: immunoSEQ multiplex PCR; TCRdb lists only in-frame clones, some missing. This sample has around 60,000 clones; around three quarters occur once, and the top ten carry approximately 7%. Specimen: blood, collected from a patient whose treatment included radiotherapy and nephrectomy. These receptors came from a man aged 60 to 75 with renal cell carcinoma. The CDR3 runs from the conserved cysteine through the conserved F or W. D genes are given only for firm matches. Rows give clone size only sometimes, using once, few, many, or a class for an expanded clone.

j_call | clone_size | d_call | v_call | cdr3_aa | cdr3_nt
TRBJ2-2 | once | TRBD1 | TRBV18 | CASSPPGQGNTGELFF | TGTGCCAGCTCACCACCGGGACAGGGTAACACCGGGGAGCTGTTTTTT
TRBJ2-5 | - | - | TRBV7-8 | CASTRRFRETQYF | TGTGCCAGCACCAGGAGATTCCGTGAGACCCAGTACTTC
TRBJ2-3 | - | - | TRBV11-2 | CASSVTTDTQYF | TGTGCCAGCAGCGTTACTACAGATACGCAGTATTTT
TRBJ1-2 | few | TRBD1 | TRBV5-1 | CASSFAPGQGSYGYTF | TGCGCCAGCAGCTTTGCTCCGGGACAGGGCTCCTATGGCTACACCTTC
TRBJ1-3 | - | - | TRBV4-3 | CASSQDTGGNTIYF | TGCGCCAGCAGCCAAGATACAGGAGGAAACACCATATATTTT
TRBJ1-3 | - | TRBD1 | TRBV19 | CASSMKGATSGNTIYF | TGTGCCAGTAGTATGAAGGGGGCTACCTCTGGAAACACCATATATTTT
TRBJ1-1 | - | - | TRBV5-1 | CASRGRMNTEAFF | TGCGCCAGCAGGGGCAGGATGAACACTGAAGCTTTCTTT
TRBJ1-1 | - | - | TRBV6-5 | CASSRQTEAFF | TGTGCCAGCAGCCGACAAACTGAAGCTTTCTTT
TRBJ2-1 | - | - | TRBV11-3 | CASSTDPSNEQFF | TGTGCCAGCAGCACCGACCCCAGCAATGAGCAGTTCTTC
TRBJ2-3 | - | - | TRBV7-6 | CASSHGGGGGDTQYF | TGTGCCAGCAGCCACGGAGGGGGCGGTGGAGATACGCAGTATTTT
TRBJ1-1 | - | - | TRBV27 | CASSLITGTEAFF | TGTGCCAGCAGTTTAATTACAGGGACTGAAGCTTTCTTT
TRBJ1-3 | - | - | TRBV5-4 | CASSLEGGRGNTIYF | TGTGCCAGCAGCTTGGAGGGGGGGCGAGGAAACACCATATATTTT
TRBJ2-7 | few | TRBD1 | TRBV19 | CASSMSGTGAYEQYF | TGTGCCAGTAGTATGAGCGGGACAGGGGCCTACGAGCAGTACTTC
TRBJ1-2 | - | TRBD1 | TRBV19 | CASSLRGRENYGYTF | TGTGCCAGTTCCCTAAGGGGGCGAGAGAACTATGGCTACACCTTC
TRBJ1-2 | - | - | TRBV6-5 | CASSYSRAGADYTF | TGTGCCAGCAGTTACTCGAGGGCAGGGGCGGACTACACCTTC
TRBJ1-5 | - | TRBD1 | TRBV19 | CASSGTGGNQPQHF | TGTGCCAGTAGTGGTACAGGGGGGAATCAGCCCCAGCATTTT
TRBJ2-7 | - | - | TRBV30 | CAARGERAAPYEQYF | TGTGCCGCCAGAGGGGAGCGGGCGGCCCCCTACGAGCAGTACTTC
TRBJ2-5 | few | - | TRBV7-8 | CASSDSRASGQETQYF | TGTGCCAGCAGTGACAGCAGGGCGTCGGGACAAGAGACCCAGTACTTC
TRBJ1-5 | - | TRBD1 | TRBV27 | CASSPTGFSQPQHF | TGTGCCAGCAGTCCGACAGGGTTCTCCCAGCCCCAGCATTTT
TRBJ1-1 | - | - | TRBV10-2 | CASSDASGEAFF | TGCGCCAGCAGTGACGCGTCAGGGGAAGCTTTCTTT
TRBJ2-1 | - | TRBD2 | TRBV9 | CASSPGLAGEQFF | TGTGCCAGCAGCCCGGGACTAGCGGGGGAGCAGTTCTTC
TRBJ1-6 | few | TRBD1 | TRBV19 | CASSMRGQGNSPLHF | TGTGCCAGTAGTATGAGGGGACAGGGAAATTCACCCCTCCACTTT
TRBJ1-3 | - | - | TRBV18 | CASSPSGGSGNTIYF | TGTGCCAGCTCACCAAGCGGGGGCTCTGGAAACACCATATATTTT
TRBJ2-1 | few | - | TRBV4-1 | CASSQGRGSYNEQFF | TGCGCCAGCAGCCAAGGTAGGGGCTCCTACAATGAGCAGTTCTTC
TRBJ2-3 | - | TRBD1 | TRBV5-4 | CASTVRDRGTDTQYF | TGTGCCAGCACCGTACGGGACAGGGGCACAGATACGCAGTATTTT
TRBJ2-1 | - | TRBD2 | TRBV19 | CASRRLAGGRNEQFF | TGTGCCAGTAGACGACTAGCGGGAGGGAGGAATGAGCAGTTCTTC
TRBJ1-1 | - | - | TRBV29-1 | CSGRGVDGAEAFF | TGCAGCGGGAGGGGGGTCGACGGGGCTGAAGCTTTCTTT
TRBJ1-2 | - | - | TRBV18 | CASSPVRATNYGYTF | TGTGCCAGCTCACCAGTGCGGGCAACTAACTATGGCTACACCTTC
TRBJ1-2 | few | - | TRBV7-2 | CASSLRQANYGYTF | TGTGCCAGCAGCTTACGACAGGCAAACTATGGCTACACCTTC
TRBJ1-2 | - | TRBD1 | TRBV7-3 | CASSLTGQGDFYGYTF | TGTGCCAGCAGCTTAACGGGACAGGGAGACTTCTATGGCTACACCTTC
TRBJ2-7 | - | - | TRBV5-5 | CASLPPGRYEQYF | TGTGCCAGCCTGCCTCCAGGGAGGTACGAGCAGTACTTC
TRBJ1-6 | - | - | TRBV10-3 | CAISEGPINSPLHF | TGTGCCATCAGTGAAGGGCCGATTAATTCACCCCTCCACTTT
TRBJ2-1 | - | - | TRBV5-1 | CASSLEVGGSSYNEQFF | TGCGCCAGCAGCTTGGAGGTGGGGGGAAGCTCCTACAATGAGCAGTTCTTC
TRBJ2-7 | - | TRBD2 | TRBV4-3 | CASSQERTSGPYEQYF | TGCGCCAGCAGCCAAGAGAGGACTAGCGGACCCTACGAGCAGTACTTC
TRBJ1-2 | - | - | TRBV6-5 | CATTGRDYGYTF | TGTGCCACGACAGGTCGGGACTATGGCTACACCTTC
TRBJ1-1 | few | - | TRBV19 | CASSIPGNTEAFF | TGTGCCAGTAGTATCCCCGGGAACACTGAAGCTTTCTTT
TRBJ1-1 | - | - | TRBV7-2 | CASSLAGRGAEAFF | TGTGCCAGCAGCTTAGCGGGAAGGGGCGCTGAAGCTTTCTTT
TRBJ2-4 | - | TRBD1 | TRBV19 | CASSTHRGRGDIQYF | TGTGCCAGTAGTACCCACAGGGGGCGAGGGGACATTCAGTACTTC
TRBJ1-4 | - | - | TRBV5-1 | CASSLAGLDEKLFF | TGCGCCAGCAGCTTGGCGGGACTTGATGAAAAACTGTTTTTT
TRBJ1-2 | - | TRBD1 | TRBV15 | CATSRKKGTVANYGYTF | TGTGCCACCAGCAGGAAAAAAGGGACAGTAGCTAACTATGGCTACACCTTC
TRBJ1-2 | - | TRBD1 | TRBV5-6 | CASSPQGAANYGYTF | TGTGCCAGCAGCCCGCAGGGGGCCGCCAACTATGGCTACACCTTC
TRBJ1-2 | - | - | TRBV5-1 | CASSAYSGYNYGYTF | TGCGCCAGCAGCGCGTACAGCGGCTACAACTATGGCTACACCTTC
TRBJ1-3 | - | - | TRBV15 | CATSRDRMASGNTIYF | TGTGCCACCAGCAGAGACCGTATGGCCTCTGGAAACACCATATATTTT
TRBJ1-1 | - | - | TRBV6-1 | CASSGERSAEAFF | TGTGCCAGCAGTGGGGAGAGATCGGCTGAAGCTTTCTTT
TRBJ2-5 | once | - | TRBV4-1 | CASSQDFRTKTQYF | TGCGCCAGCAGCCAAGATTTCCGGACGAAGACCCAGTACTTC
TRBJ1-3 | - | - | TRBV30 | CAWSAGAFSGNTIYF | TGTGCCTGGAGTGCAGGGGCTTTCTCTGGAAACACCATATATTTT
TRBJ1-4 | - | - | TRBV19 | CASSIEGSVATNEKLFF | TGTGCCAGTAGTATCGAAGGGTCCGTTGCAACTAATGAAAAACTGTTTTTT
TRBJ1-2 | - | - | TRBV5-1 | CASSLDSRETTNYGYTF | TGCGCCAGCAGCTTGGATTCCCGGGAAACTACTAACTATGGCTACACCTTC
TRBJ1-5 | - | - | TRBV21-1 | CASCTGVRWGGNQPQHF | TGTGCCAGCTGCACCGGAGTCAGGTGGGGGGGCAATCAGCCCCAGCATTTT
TRBJ1-1 | few | - | TRBV9 | CASSVEDQGTYTEAFF | TGTGCCAGCAGCGTAGAGGATCAGGGAACGTACACTGAAGCTTTCTTT
TRBJ2-3 | - | TRBD1 | TRBV6-5 | CASSYSRTKQGDTQYF | TGTGCCAGCAGTTACTCGCGAACTAAACAGGGGGATACGCAGTATTTT
TRBJ1-5 | - | TRBD1 | TRBV7-8 | CASSNRQGLYSNQPQHF | TGTGCCAGCAGCAATCGACAGGGACTATATAGCAATCAGCCCCAGCATTTT
TRBJ1-2 | few | TRBD1 | TRBV27 | CASSSFGQAYGYTF | TGTGCCAGCAGTTCCTTCGGACAGGCCTATGGCTACACCTTC
TRBJ2-7 | - | - | TRBV7-9 | CASSSPGTSYEQYF | TGTGCCAGCAGCTCTCCGGGGACCTCCTACGAGCAGTACTTC
TRBJ2-3 | - | TRBD2 | TRBV7-9 | CASSWTSFTDTQYF | TGTGCCAGCAGCTGGACTAGCTTCACAGATACGCAGTATTTT
TRBJ2-7 | - | - | TRBV4-3 | CASSQDRLLEQYF | TGCGCCAGCAGCCAAGATAGGTTACTCGAGCAGTACTTC
TRBJ1-5 | - | - | TRBV2 | CASSVSRTNQPQHF | TGTGCCAGCAGTGTCTCTCGAACAAATCAGCCCCAGCATTTT